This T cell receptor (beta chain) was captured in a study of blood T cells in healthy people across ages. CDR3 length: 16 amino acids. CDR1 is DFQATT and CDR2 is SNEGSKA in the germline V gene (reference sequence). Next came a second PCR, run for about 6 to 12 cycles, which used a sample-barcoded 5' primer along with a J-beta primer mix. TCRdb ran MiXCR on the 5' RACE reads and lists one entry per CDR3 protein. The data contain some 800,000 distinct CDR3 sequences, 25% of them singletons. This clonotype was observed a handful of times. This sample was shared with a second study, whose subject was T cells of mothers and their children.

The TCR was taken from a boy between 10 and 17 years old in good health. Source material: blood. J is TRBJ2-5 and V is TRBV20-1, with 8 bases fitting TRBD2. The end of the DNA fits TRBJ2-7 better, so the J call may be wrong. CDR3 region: CSARSLAGLKGYEQYF. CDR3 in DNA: TGCAGTGCTAGAAGCCTAGCGGGCCTGAAGGGGTACGAGCAGTACTTC.